This section outlines one T cell receptor beta chain sequence together with its context. Its antigen is not identified. Trimming took 3 bases from V and 1 from J; bases not matched to a gene: 5. This CDR3 contains 17 residues. Germline CDR1 is SGHVS and CDR2 is FQNEAQ. The data were taken from a study of cytomegalovirus exposure and HLA in healthy donors. PCR involved 60 Vbeta and 13 Jbeta primers. Sequenced by immunoSEQ multiplex PCR; TCRdb stores in-frame clones only, minus some. The sample has about 120,000 clones; 50% to 80% are singletons. Regarding the study as a whole: Relative to equally common others, HLA-associated TCR beta chains showed greater clonal expansion in a later analysis. Most TCR sequences were seen very rarely across donors, but some public TCRs occurred in many.

The sequence was obtained from a woman between 35 and 50 years old in good health and CMV-seropositive. The chain has TRBV7-8 and TRBJ2-2; 10 nucleotides align to TRBD2. The sample comprised PBMCs. Here the CDR3 DNA reads TGTGCCAGCAGCTTCATAGCGGGAGGACTGAACACCGGGGAGCTGTTTTTT. This codes for CASSFIAGGLNTGELFF.